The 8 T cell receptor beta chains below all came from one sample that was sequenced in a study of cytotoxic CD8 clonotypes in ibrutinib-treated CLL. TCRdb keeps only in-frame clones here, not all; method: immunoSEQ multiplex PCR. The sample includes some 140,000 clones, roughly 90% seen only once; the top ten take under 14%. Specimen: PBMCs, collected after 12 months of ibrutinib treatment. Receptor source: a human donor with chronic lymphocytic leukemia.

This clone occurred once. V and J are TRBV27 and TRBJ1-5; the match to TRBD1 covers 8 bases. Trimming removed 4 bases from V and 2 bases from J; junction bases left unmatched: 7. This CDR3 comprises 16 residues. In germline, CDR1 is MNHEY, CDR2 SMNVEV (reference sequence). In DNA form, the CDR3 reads TGTGCCAGCAGTTCTACAGGGGGGGGTGGCAATCAGCCCCAGCATTTT. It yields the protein CASSSTGGGGNQPQHF.

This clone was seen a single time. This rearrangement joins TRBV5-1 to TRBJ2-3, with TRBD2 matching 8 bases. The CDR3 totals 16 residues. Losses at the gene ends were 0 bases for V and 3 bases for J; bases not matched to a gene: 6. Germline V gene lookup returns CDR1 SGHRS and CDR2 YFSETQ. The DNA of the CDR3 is TGCGCCAGCAGCTTGGGACCAGCGGGAGAGACAGATACGCAGTATTTT. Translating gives CASSLGPAGETDTQYF.

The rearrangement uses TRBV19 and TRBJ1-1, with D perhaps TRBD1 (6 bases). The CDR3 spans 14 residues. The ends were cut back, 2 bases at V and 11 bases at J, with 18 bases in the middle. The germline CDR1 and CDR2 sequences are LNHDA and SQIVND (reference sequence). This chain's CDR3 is CASSIRGASVGAFF. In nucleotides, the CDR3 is TGTGCCAGTAGTATAAGGGGGGCAAGTGTGGGCGCTTTCTTT.

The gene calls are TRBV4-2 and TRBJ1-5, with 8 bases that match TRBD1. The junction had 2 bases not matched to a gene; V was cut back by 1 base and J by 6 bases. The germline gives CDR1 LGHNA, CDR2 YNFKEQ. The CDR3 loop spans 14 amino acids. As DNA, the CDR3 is TGTGCCAGCAGCCAAGCAGGGGGCAGTCAGCCCCAGCATTTT. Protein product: CASSQAGGSQPQHF.

In nucleotides, the CDR3 is TGCGCCAGCAGCCAAGATTGGCCTTTGACAGTTGGCACCGGGGAGCTGTTTTTT. Translation gives CASSQDWPLTVGTGELFF. The V gene is TRBV4-3, the J gene TRBJ2-2, with D perhaps matching TRBD1 (5 bases). This CDR3 contains 18 residues. The V end lost 0 bases, the J end lost 4 bases, and 18 bases lay between the germline ends. Germline CDR1 is LGHNA and CDR2 is YSLEER.

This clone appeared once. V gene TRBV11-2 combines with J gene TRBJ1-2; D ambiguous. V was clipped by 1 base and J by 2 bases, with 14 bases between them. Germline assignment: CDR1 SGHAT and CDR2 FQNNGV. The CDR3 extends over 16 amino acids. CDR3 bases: TGTGCCAGCAGCTTAGTTGTGAGCCGCCGGAACTATGGCTACACCTTC. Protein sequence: CASSLVVSRRNYGYTF.

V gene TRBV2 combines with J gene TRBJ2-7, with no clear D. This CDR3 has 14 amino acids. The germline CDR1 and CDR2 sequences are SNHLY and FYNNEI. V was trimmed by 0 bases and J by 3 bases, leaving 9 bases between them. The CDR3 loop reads CASSEAGIGYEQYF. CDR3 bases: TGTGCCAGCAGTGAAGCTGGGATTGGCTACGAGCAGTACTTC. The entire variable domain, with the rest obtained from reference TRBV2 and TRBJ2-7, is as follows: EPEVTQTPSHQVTQMGQEVILRCVPISNHLYFYWYRQILGQKVEFLVSFYNNEISEKSEIFDDQFSVERPDGSNFTLKIRSTKLEDSAMYFCASSEAGIGYEQYFGPGTRLTVT.

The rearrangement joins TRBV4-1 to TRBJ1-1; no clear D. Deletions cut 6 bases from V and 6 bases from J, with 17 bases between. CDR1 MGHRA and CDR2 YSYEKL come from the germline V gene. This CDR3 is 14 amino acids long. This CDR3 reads CASREEALAAEAFF. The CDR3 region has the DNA TGCGCCAGCAGAGAAGAAGCCTTGGCCGCTGAAGCTTTCTTT.